These 3 T cell receptor beta chains share one sample of origin, sequenced in a study of regulatory T cells in long-lasting Graves disease (dated by TCRdb to the early 2020s). The intended sense of this specimen's time point label: persistent/refractory GD, antithyroid drugs over 5 years with positive TRAb. For both TCR sequencing and RNA sequencing, RNA was extracted from PBMCs using TRIzol. Library construction relied on multiplex PCR. The data were produced on an Illumina HiSeq 4000. iRepertoire HTBI primers and Arm-PCR amplification of CDR3 regions were used to construct TCR beta libraries. TCRdb redid the processing of the public reads, applying fastp at Q25 and MiXCR, and retained in-frame beta chains. Each entry merges the rows of one CDR3 protein and shows their most common DNA and genes. In this sample the table shows hundreds of thousands of distinct CDR3 sequences, around 20% of which occur a single time. 13% to 15% of the sample lies in the top ten.

Sample: peripheral blood mononuclear cells (PBMCs), taken when the disease was refractory, from a patient treated with antithyroid drugs. These TCRs come from a female donor with Graves disease.

This chain connects TRBV19 to TRBJ1-3, with D perhaps TRBD1 (6 bases). CDR3 size: 14 residues. CDR1 and CDR2 (germline): LNHDA, SQIVND (reference sequence). V was pared by 7 bases and J by 0 bases, with 10 bases between. CDR3 residues: CASTQDSSGNTIYF. CDR3 in DNA: TGTGCCAGTACGCAGGACAGCTCTGGAAACACCATATATTTT.

The V and J genes are TRBV15 and TRBJ1-3; perhaps TRBD1 as D (5 bases). V shed 0 bases and J shed 1 base, with 13 bases lying between them. Germline CDR1 LNHNV, CDR2 YYDKDF (reference sequence). This CDR3 spans 17 amino acids. CDR3 sequence: CATSRDPTGTSGNTIYF. In DNA form, the CDR3 reads TGTGCCACCAGCAGAGATCCAACCGGGACTTCTGGAAACACCATATATTTT.

This clonotype has at least ten counts. The chain carries TRBV29-1 and TRBJ2-5; TRBD1 or TRBD2 may be the D gene (6 bases each). V gave up 6 bases and J gave up 0 bases, with 20 bases separating them. Germline V gene lookup returns CDR1 SQVTM and CDR2 ANQGSEA. The CDR3 contains 16 residues. CDR3: CSVKGGSRTYQETQYF. The CDR3 nucleotides are TGCAGCGTGAAAGGGGGGAGCAGGACCTACCAAGAGACCCAGTACTTC.